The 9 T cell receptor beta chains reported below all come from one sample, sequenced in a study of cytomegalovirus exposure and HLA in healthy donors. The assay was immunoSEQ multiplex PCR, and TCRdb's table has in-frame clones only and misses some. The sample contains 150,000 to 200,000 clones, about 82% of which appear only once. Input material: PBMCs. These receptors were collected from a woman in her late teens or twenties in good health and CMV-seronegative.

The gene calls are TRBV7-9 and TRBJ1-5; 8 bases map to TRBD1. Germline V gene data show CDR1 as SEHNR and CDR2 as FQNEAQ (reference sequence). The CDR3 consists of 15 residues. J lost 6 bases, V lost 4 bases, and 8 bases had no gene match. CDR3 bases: TGTGCCAGCAGCTCGACAGGGGTATACGGTCAGCCCCAGCATTTT. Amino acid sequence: CASSSTGVYGQPQHF.

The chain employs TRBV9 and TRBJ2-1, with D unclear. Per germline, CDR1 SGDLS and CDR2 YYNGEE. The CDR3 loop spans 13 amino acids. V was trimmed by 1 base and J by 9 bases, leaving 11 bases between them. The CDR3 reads CASSVTWSGEQFF. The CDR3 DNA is TGTGCCAGCAGCGTAACTTGGAGTGGTGAGCAGTTCTTC.

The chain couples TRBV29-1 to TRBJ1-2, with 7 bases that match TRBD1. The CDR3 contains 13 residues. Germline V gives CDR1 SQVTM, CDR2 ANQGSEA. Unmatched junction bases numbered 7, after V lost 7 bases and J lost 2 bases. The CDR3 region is CSAETGQNYGYTF. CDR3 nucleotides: TGCAGCGCTGAGACAGGGCAAAACTATGGCTACACCTTC.

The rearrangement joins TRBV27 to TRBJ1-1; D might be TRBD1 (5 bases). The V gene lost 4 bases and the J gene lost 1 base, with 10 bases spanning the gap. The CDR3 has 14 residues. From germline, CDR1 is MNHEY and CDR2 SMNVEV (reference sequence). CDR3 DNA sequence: TGTGCCAGCAGTTCCCGACAGCGGAACACTGAAGCTTTCTTT. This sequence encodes CASSSRQRNTEAFF.

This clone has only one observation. CDR3 in amino acids: CAVRDSGLGSYEQYF. CDR3 DNA sequence: TGTGCCGTCCGGGACAGCGGTTTGGGGTCCTACGAGCAGTACTTC. This chain links TRBV6-6 with TRBJ2-7; 7 bases match TRBD1. V shed 11 bases, J shed 1 base, and the junction held 14 bases outside the gene matches. Germline loops: CDR1 MNHNY, CDR2 SVGAGI (reference sequence). The CDR3 loop spans 15 amino acids.

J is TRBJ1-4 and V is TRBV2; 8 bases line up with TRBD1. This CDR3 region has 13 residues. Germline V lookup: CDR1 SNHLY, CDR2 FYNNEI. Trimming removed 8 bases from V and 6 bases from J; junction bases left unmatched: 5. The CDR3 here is CASDRGSDEKLFF. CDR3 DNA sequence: TGTGCCAGCGACAGGGGATCGGATGAAAAACTGTTTTTT.

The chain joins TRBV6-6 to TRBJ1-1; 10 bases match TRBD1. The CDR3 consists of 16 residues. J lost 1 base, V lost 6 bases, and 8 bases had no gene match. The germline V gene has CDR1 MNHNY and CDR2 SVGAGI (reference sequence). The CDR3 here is CASRTGTGAANTEAFF. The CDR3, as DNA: TGTGCCAGCAGAACCGGGACAGGGGCTGCGAACACTGAAGCTTTCTTT.

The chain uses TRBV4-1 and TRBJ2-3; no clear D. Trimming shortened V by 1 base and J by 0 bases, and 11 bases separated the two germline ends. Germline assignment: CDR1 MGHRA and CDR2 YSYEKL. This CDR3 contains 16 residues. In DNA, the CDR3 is TGCGCCAGCAGCCAAGTAGTCCTCACTAGCACAGATACGCAGTATTTT. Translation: CASSQVVLTSTDTQYF.

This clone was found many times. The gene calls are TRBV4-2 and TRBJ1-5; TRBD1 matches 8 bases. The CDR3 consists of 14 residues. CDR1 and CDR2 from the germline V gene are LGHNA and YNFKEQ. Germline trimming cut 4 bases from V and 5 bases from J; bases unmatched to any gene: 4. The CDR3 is CASSRGQEDQPQHF. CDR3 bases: TGTGCCAGCAGCCGGGGACAGGAGGATCAGCCCCAGCATTTT.